This T cell receptor beta chain was retrieved from a study of blood T cell repertoires in COVID-19. Study-wide context: T cells, B-cell-depleted T cells, or PBMCs supplied cDNA or gDNA.

Generated by immunoSEQ multiplex PCR, the TCRdb table keeps only in-frame clones and is missing some. The sample holds 250,000 to 400,000 clones, over 75% seen once. The CDR3 contains 15 residues. The germline V and J ends were trimmed by 0 bases and 5 bases, with 12 bases remaining between them. Germline loops: CDR1 SGHVS, CDR2 FNYEAQ. Sequencing was performed on peripheral blood. This TCR was sampled from a man aged 45-65 years with active or convalescent COVID-19. V usage is TRBV7-6 and J usage is TRBJ2-3; tentatively, D is TRBD2 (6 bases). For the CDR3, the DNA is TGTGCCAGCAGCTTAGCGACGGGAGCGATAGATACGCAGTATTTT. Its protein product is CASSLATGAIDTQYF.